Shown below are 20 T cell receptor beta chains from a single sample sequenced in a study of OX40 agonist ivuxolimab in advanced cancers. The protocol was immunoSEQ multiplex PCR, while the TCRdb copy is restricted to in-frame clones and leaves out a portion. The sample carries tens of thousands of clones, about 88% recorded once. The sequencing here drew on CD4+ or CD8+ T cells sorted from blood, taken in a trial of the OX40 agonist ivuxolimab. The receptors were sampled from an adult with an advanced solid tumor such as melanoma, head and neck, liver or kidney cancer.

This chain uses TRBV5-5 with TRBJ2-4; D possibly corresponds to TRBD1 (6 bases). The CDR3 runs to 13 residues. V lost 4 bases and J lost 8, with 13 bases in between. Germline V gives CDR1 SGHKS, CDR2 YYEKEE (reference sequence). For the CDR3, the DNA is TGTGCCAGCAGCACAGGGACCCCCGACATTCAGTACTTC. Protein sequence: CASSTGTPDIQYF. Full variable domain (outside the CDR3, taken from reference TRBV5-5 and TRBJ2-4): DAGVTQSPTHLIKTRGQQVTLRCSPISGHKSVSWYQQVLGQGPQFIFQYYEKEERGRGNFPDRFSARQFPNYSSELNVNALLLGDSALYLCASSTGTPDIQYFGAGTRLSVL.

V gene TRBV7-2 combines with J gene TRBJ1-2; 9 bases align to TRBD1. The V gene end was trimmed by 6 bases and the J gene end by 3 bases; junction bases not matched to a gene: 14. Germline assignment: CDR1 SGHTA and CDR2 FQGNSA. The CDR3 runs 17 residues. The DNA of the CDR3 is TGTGCCAGCAGGGCCGGGACAGGGTTCACATTGGACTATGGCTACACCTTC. This gives the protein CASRAGTGFTLDYGYTF. The whole variable domain, remainder taken from reference TRBV7-2 and TRBJ1-2, is GAGVSQSPSNKVTEKGKDVELRCDPISGHTALYWYRQSLGQGLEFLIYFQGNSAPDKSGLPSDRFSAERTGGSVSTLTIQRTQQEDSAVYLCASRAGTGFTLDYGYTFGSGTRLTVV.

This chain connects TRBV9 to TRBJ2-1, with a weak D call TRBD1 (5 bases). Germline assignment: CDR1 SGDLS and CDR2 YYNGEE. Deletions cut 1 base from V and 1 base from J, with 6 bases between. The CDR3 is 14 amino acids. The CDR3 nucleotides read TGTGCCAGCAGCGTACAGGGTTCCTACAATGAGCAGTTCTTC. Amino acid sequence: CASSVQGSYNEQFF.

The chain combines TRBV10-2 with TRBJ1-5; D is undetermined. Trimming left V 7 bases short and J 9 bases short, with 16 bases between. The CDR3 length is 13 residues. Germline values: CDR1 WSHSY, CDR2 SAAADI. CDR3: CASTRTDFGPQHF. CDR3 nucleotides: TGCGCCAGCACTCGGACTGATTTTGGGCCCCAGCATTTT.

This clone was observed a single time. The chain combines TRBV6-1 with TRBJ1-1, with D uncertain. The germline gives CDR1 MNHNS, CDR2 SASEGT. The CDR3 is 13 residues long. V was trimmed by 7 bases and J by 4 bases, leaving 13 bases between them. The DNA for the CDR3 is TGTGCCAGCAAAAGGGCGGGAGGCACTGAAGCTTTCTTT. Its translation: CASKRAGGTEAFF.

This clone was seen a handful of times. The chain uses TRBV6-5 and TRBJ2-1; 7 positions match TRBD2. Germline loops: CDR1 MNHEY, CDR2 SVGAGI. V shed 5 bases and J 10 bases; nucleotides not matched to a gene: 5. The CDR3 has 12 amino acids. The CDR3: CASSRMGGEQFF. In DNA, the CDR3 is TGTGCCAGCAGTAGGATGGGGGGGGAGCAGTTCTTC.

The rearrangement uses TRBV2 and TRBJ2-5; D unresolved. V lost 0 bases and J 1 base, leaving 9 bases between the germline ends. The CDR3 contains 15 residues. Germline V lookup: CDR1 SNHLY, CDR2 FYNNEI. The CDR3 DNA is TGTGCCAGCAGTGAAGCTGGGATAGGCCAAGAGACCCAGTACTTC. It yields the protein CASSEAGIGQETQYF.

The rearrangement uses TRBV4-1 and TRBJ2-2; 9 bases align to TRBD2. The junction had 5 bases not matched to a gene; V was cut back by 3 bases and J by 6 bases. The CDR3 has 15 amino acids. The germline V gene encodes CDR1 MGHRA and CDR2 YSYEKL. This CDR3 is CASSQGLARSGELFF. The CDR3 coding sequence is TGCGCCAGCAGCCAGGGACTAGCCCGGTCCGGGGAGCTGTTTTTT.

The chain recombines TRBV28 with TRBJ2-7; D remains unclear. This CDR3 spans 15 amino acids. Germline V gives CDR1 MDHEN, CDR2 SYDVKM. The ends were cut back, 5 bases at V and 3 bases at J, with 17 bases in the middle. CDR3 sequence reads: CASSDTAAGFYEQYF. The CDR3 nucleotides read TGTGCCAGCAGTGATACGGCAGCCGGGTTCTACGAGCAGTACTTC.

This clone is a singleton in its sample. This chain joins TRBV5-1 and TRBJ2-7; 9 bases align to TRBD1. Germline values: CDR1 SGHRS, CDR2 YFSETQ. V was pared by 2 bases and J by 2 bases, with 2 bases of the junction left unmatched. This CDR3 is 14 amino acids long. The CDR3 DNA is TGCGCCAGCAGCTTACGGACAGGGGCCTACGAGCAGTACTTC. Its protein is CASSLRTGAYEQYF.

V usage is TRBV6-1 and J usage is TRBJ2-7; D tentatively reads TRBD1 or TRBD2 (5 bases each). This CDR3 region has 15 residues. V was trimmed by 3 bases and J by 0 bases, leaving 12 bases between them. The germline V gene encodes CDR1 MNHNS and CDR2 SASEGT. The DNA of the CDR3 is TGTGCCAGCAGTGATTCCGGGACGTCCTCCTACGAGCAGTACTTC. This gives the protein CASSDSGTSSYEQYF.

The rearrangement links TRBV2 to TRBJ2-5; no clear D gene. This CDR3 contains 13 residues. The V gene lost 3 bases and the J gene lost 2 bases, with 7 bases spanning the gap. Per the germline V gene, CDR1 is SNHLY and CDR2 is FYNNEI. The DNA for the CDR3 is TGTGCCAGCAGTGAGCAGTATCAAGAGACCCAGTACTTC. Translation: CASSEQYQETQYF.

The chain couples TRBV30 to TRBJ2-5; 10 bases align to TRBD2. The CDR3 length is 13 residues. Germline CDR1 GTSNPN, CDR2 SVGIG (reference sequence). Trimming at V came to 3 bases and at J to 4 bases, leaving 2 bases not matched to a gene. Here the CDR3 reads CAWRLAGRETQYF. The CDR3 DNA reads as TGTGCCTGGAGACTAGCGGGGAGAGAGACCCAGTACTTC.

This chain joins TRBV7-9 and TRBJ1-6; 11 bases align to TRBD1. V dropped 6 bases and J dropped 10; count of bases not matched to a gene: 5. Germline-derived CDR1 and CDR2 are SEHNR and FQNEAQ (reference sequence). The CDR3 sequence is 14 residues long. The CDR3 loop is CASSPDRGLSPLHF. Written as DNA, the CDR3 is TGTGCCAGCAGTCCGGACAGGGGGCTCTCACCCCTCCACTTT.

Concerning this clone: The sample contains more than one DNA sequence encoding this CDR3. V is TRBV6-5 and J is TRBJ2-7, with 12 nucleotides matching TRBD1. The V gene end was trimmed by 0 bases and the J gene end by 4 bases; junction bases not matched to a gene: 1. The CDR3 has 15 amino acids. Looked up from germline, CDR1 is MNHEY and CDR2 is SVGAGI. The CDR3 DNA is TGTGCCAGCAGTTACTCGGGACAGGGGGCGTACGAGCAGTACTTC. As protein: CASSYSGQGAYEQYF.

The rearrangement links TRBV5-1 to TRBJ2-1; 10 bases align to TRBD1. The V gene end was trimmed by 3 bases and the J gene end by 6 bases; junction bases not matched to a gene: 6. The CDR3 loop spans 15 amino acids. Germline V gene sequence: CDR1 SGHRS, CDR2 YFSETQ. In nucleotides, the CDR3 is TGCGCCAGCAGCTCGACAGGGGGCAAGGGCAATGAGCAGTTCTTC. Translating it yields CASSSTGGKGNEQFF.

The V gene is TRBV12-5, the J gene TRBJ1-4; TRBD1 agrees at 7 bases. V lost 4 bases to trimming and J lost 1 base; unmatched junction nucleotides: 3. This CDR3 region has 15 residues. Germline V gene lookup returns CDR1 LGHNT and CDR2 FRNRAP. The CDR3 loop is CASGSRQGTNEKLFF. The CDR3 bases are TGTGCTAGTGGTTCAAGACAGGGAACTAATGAAAAACTGTTTTTT.

J is TRBJ1-1 and V is TRBV19, with D maybe TRBD1 (5 bases). The CDR3 runs 14 residues. The germline gives CDR1 LNHDA, CDR2 SQIVND (reference sequence). V lost 5 bases to trimming and J lost 5 bases, with 15 bases between them. CDR3 bases: TGTGCCAGTAGTCGAACACGGGGCGTGACTGAAGCTTTCTTT. Protein: CASSRTRGVTEAFF. Filled out from reference TRBV19 and TRBJ1-1, the complete variable domain reads DGGITQSPKYLFRKEGQNVTLSCEQNLNHDAMYWYRQDPGQGLRLIYYSQIVNDFQKGDIAEGYSVSREKKESFPLTVTSAQKNPTAFYLCASSRTRGVTEAFFGQGTRLTVV.

This sequence joins TRBV19 and TRBJ1-2; weak D call: TRBD1 (6 bases). Trimming stripped 3 bases from V and 4 bases from J, with 21 bases between. Germline V lookup: CDR1 LNHDA, CDR2 SQIVND (reference sequence). This CDR3 spans 17 amino acids. The DNA of the CDR3 is TGTGCCAGTAGTATTGTGACACGGAGGGGGACCGGCTATGGCTACACCTTC. Protein: CASSIVTRRGTGYGYTF. Full variable domain (outside the CDR3, taken from reference TRBV19 and TRBJ1-2): DGGITQSPKYLFRKEGQNVTLSCEQNLNHDAMYWYRQDPGQGLRLIYYSQIVNDFQKGDIAEGYSVSREKKESFPLTVTSAQKNPTAFYLCASSIVTRRGTGYGYTFGSGTRLTVV.

The chain recombines TRBV6-1 with TRBJ1-5; 9 bases agree with TRBD1. J gave up 6 bases and V 3 bases, and 12 bases lay outside the gene matches. The germline gives CDR1 MNHNS, CDR2 SASEGT. The CDR3 runs 17 residues. CDR3 region: CASSEGQGGNWGQPQHF. The CDR3 nucleotides read TGTGCCAGCAGTGAGGGACAGGGAGGGAACTGGGGTCAGCCCCAGCATTTT.